This TCR beta chain stems from a study of glioma-infiltrating T cells. Amplification of TCR alpha and beta CDR3 regions from RNA used iRepertoire nested multiplex PCR. For one-step reverse transcription and amplification, 100-400 ng of tissue mRNA or PBMC total RNA was used. TCRdb reprocessed the multiplex PCR reads via MiXCR and lists one record per CDR3 protein. This sample has under 200,000 distinct CDR3 sequences, with about 46% found just once. The study's findings and limits: Above-expected tissue-blood divergence occurred in all gliomas, most in low-grade ones. Very few CDR3 sequences were shared between tissue and blood.

From germline, CDR1 is DFQATT and CDR2 SNEGSKA (reference sequence). V dropped 1 base and J dropped 4 bases, with 13 bases sitting between them. The CDR3 consists of 14 residues. In its sample, this clonotype was seen many times. The antigen is undetermined. What was sequenced was glioma tissue, nonneoplastic brain tissue, or PBMCs (not recorded which). V usage is TRBV20-1 and J usage is TRBJ1-1; perhaps TRBD1 as D (6 bases). The clonotype was recovered from a human donor with low-grade glioma or glioblastoma, undergoing nonglioma brain surgery, or in good health (not recorded which). CDR3 loop: CSARGGARVTEAFF. CDR3 sequence (DNA): TGCAGTGCTAGAGGGGGGGCGCGGGTCACTGAAGCTTTCTTT.